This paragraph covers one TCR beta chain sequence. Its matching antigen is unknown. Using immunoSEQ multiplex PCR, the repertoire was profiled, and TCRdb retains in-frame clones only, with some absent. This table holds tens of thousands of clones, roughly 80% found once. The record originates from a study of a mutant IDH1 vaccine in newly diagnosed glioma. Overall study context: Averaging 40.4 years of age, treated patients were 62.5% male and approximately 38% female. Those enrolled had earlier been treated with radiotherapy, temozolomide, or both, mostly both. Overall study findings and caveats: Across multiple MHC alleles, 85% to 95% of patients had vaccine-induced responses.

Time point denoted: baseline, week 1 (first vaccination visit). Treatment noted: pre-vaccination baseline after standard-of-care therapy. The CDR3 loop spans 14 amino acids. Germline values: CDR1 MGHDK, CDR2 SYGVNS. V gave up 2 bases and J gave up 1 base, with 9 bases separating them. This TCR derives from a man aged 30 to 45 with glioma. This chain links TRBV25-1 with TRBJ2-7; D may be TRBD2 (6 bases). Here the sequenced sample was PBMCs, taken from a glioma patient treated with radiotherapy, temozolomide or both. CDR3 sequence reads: CASSERGLSYEQYF. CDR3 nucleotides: TGTGCCAGCAGTGAAAGGGGACTTTCCTACGAGCAGTACTTC.